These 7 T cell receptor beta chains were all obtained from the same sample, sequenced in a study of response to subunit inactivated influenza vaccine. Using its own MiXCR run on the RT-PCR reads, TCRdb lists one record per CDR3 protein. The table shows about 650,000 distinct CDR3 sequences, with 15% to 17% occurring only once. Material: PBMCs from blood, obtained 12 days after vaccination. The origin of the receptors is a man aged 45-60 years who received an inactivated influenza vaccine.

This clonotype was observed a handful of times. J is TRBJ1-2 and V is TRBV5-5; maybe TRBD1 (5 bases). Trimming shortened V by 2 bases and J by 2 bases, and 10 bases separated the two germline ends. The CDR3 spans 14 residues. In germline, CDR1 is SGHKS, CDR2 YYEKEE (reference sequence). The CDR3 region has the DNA TGTGCCAGCAGCTTCGGGGCGACGAACTATGGCTACACCTTC. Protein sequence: CASSFGATNYGYTF.

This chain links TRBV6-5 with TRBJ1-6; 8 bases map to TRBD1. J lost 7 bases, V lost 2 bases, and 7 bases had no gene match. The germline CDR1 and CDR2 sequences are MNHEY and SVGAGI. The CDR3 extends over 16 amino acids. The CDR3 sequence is CASSYVPGGGNSPLHF. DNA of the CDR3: TGTGCCAGCAGTTACGTCCCAGGGGGCGGAAATTCACCCCTCCACTTT.

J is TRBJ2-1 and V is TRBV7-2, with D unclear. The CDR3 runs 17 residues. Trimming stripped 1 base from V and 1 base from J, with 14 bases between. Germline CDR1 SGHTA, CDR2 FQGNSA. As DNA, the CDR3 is TGTGCCAGCAGCTTAGTAGTGAGCAAGTTGTCCTACAATGAGCAGTTCTTC. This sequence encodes CASSLVVSKLSYNEQFF.

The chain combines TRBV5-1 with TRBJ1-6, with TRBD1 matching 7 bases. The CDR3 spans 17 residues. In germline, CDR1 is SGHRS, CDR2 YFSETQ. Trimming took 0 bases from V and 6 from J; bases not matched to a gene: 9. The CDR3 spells CASSLEPGAGGNSPLHF. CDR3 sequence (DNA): TGCGCCAGCAGCTTGGAGCCGGGGGCAGGGGGTAATTCACCCCTCCACTTT. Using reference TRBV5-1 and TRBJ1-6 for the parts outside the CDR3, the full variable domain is KAGVTQTPRYLIKTRGQQVTLSCSPISGHRSVSWYQQTPGQGLQFLFEYFSETQRNKGNFPGRFSGRQFSNSRSEMNVSTLELGDSALYLCASSLEPGAGGNSPLHFGNGTRLTVT.

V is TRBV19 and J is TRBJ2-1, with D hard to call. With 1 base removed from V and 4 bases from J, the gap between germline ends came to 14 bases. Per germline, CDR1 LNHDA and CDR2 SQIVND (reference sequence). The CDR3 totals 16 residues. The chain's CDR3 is CASSIALGETYNEQFF. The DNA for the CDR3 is TGTGCCAGTAGTATAGCCCTCGGCGAGACTTACAATGAGCAGTTCTTC. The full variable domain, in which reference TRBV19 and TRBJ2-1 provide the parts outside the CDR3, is DGGITQSPKYLFRKEGQNVTLSCEQNLNHDAMYWYRQDPGQGLRLIYYSQIVNDFQKGDIAEGYSVSREKKESFPLTVTSAQKNPTAFYLCASSIALGETYNEQFFGPGTRLTVL.

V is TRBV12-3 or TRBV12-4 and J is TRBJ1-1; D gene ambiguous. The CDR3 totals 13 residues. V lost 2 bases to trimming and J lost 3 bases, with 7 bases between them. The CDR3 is CASSLTEYTEAFF. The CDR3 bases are TGTGCCAGCAGTTTAACAGAGTACACTGAAGCTTTCTTT.

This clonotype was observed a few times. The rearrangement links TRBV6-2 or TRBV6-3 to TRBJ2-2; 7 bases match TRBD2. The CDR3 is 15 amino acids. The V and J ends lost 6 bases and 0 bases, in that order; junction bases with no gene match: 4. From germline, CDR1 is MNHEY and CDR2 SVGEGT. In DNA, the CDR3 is TGTGCCAGCAGGATTGGACTAGCGAACACCGGGGAGCTGTTTTTT. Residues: CASRIGLANTGELFF.